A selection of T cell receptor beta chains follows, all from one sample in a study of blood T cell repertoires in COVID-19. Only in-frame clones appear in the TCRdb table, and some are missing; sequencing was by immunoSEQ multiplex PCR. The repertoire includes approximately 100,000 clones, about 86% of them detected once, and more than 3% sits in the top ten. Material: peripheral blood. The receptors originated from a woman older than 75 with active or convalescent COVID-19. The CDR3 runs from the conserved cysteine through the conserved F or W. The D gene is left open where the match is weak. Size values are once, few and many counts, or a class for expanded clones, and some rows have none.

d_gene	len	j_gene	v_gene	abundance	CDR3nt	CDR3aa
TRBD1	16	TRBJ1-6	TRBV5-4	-	TGTGCCAGCAGCCTAAATCCAACAGGGGTGTATTCACCCCTCCACTTT	CASSLNPTGVYSPLHF
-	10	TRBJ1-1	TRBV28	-	TGTGCCAGCAGCCGGACTGAAGCTTTCTTT	CASSRTEAFF
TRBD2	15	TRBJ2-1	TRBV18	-	TGTGCCAGCTCATCAACGGGGGGGCTGATTAATGAGCAGTTCTTC	CASSSTGGLINEQFF
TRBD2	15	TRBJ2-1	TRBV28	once	TGTGCCAGCACCGACCTGAGCGGGGGCTACAATGAGCAGTTCTTC	CASTDLSGGYNEQFF
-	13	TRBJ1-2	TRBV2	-	TGTGCCAGCAAACTGACCGGGAACTATGGCTACACCTTC	CASKLTGNYGYTF
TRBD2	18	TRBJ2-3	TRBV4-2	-	TGTGCCAGCAGCCAAGATATGGCTAGCGGGCCGAACACAGATACGCAGTATTTT	CASSQDMASGPNTDTQYF
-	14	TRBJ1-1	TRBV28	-	TGTGCCAGCAGTTTAACAGTTCAGGGCACTGAAGCTTTCTTT	CASSLTVQGTEAFF
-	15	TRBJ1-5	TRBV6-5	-	TGTGCCAGCAGTCGAGACAGTTGGAGCAATCAGCCCCAGCATTTT	CASSRDSWSNQPQHF
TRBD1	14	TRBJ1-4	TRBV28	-	TGTGCCAGCAGTTGGGGACAGAGAGGGGAAAAACTGTTTTTT	CASSWGQRGEKLFF
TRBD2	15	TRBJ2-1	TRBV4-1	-	TGCGCCAGCAGCCAAGGAACGGGGGGGTACAATGAGCAGTTCTTC	CASSQGTGGYNEQFF
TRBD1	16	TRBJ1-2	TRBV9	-	TGTGCCAGCAGCCTTGGGGCCACGCAGGGGGACTATGGCTACACCTTC	CASSLGATQGDYGYTF
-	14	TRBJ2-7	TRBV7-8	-	TGTGCCAGCAGCTTAGCGGAGGGTGTCTACGAGCAGTACTTC	CASSLAEGVYEQYF
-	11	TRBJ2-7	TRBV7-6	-	TGTGCCAGCAGCGCGCACTACGAGCAGTACTTC	CASSAHYEQYF
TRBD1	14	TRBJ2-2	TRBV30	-	TGTGCCTGGAGTGCGCAACAGGGGTTCGGGGAGCTGTTTTTT	CAWSAQQGFGELFF
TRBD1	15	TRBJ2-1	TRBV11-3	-	TGTGCCAGCAGCTTAGTAGGACAGGGTTACAATGAGCAGTTCTTC	CASSLVGQGYNEQFF
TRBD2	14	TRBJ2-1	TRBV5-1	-	TGCGCCAGCAGCTTGAGTATTAGCGGGATTGAGCAGTTCTTC	CASSLSISGIEQFF
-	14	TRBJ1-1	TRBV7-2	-	TGTGCCAGCAGCTTAGTCCCAGGGCTCACTGAAGCTTTCTTT	CASSLVPGLTEAFF
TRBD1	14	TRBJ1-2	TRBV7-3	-	TGTGCCAGCAGCCCACGGACAGGGGACTATGGCTACACCTTC	CASSPRTGDYGYTF
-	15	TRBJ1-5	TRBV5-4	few	TGTGCCAGCAGCGCTGGAGGACAGATTGCCCAGCCCCAGCATTTT	CASSAGGQIAQPQHF
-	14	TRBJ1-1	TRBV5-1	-	TGCGCCAGCAGCTCACAGGGAGGGTACACTGAAGCTTTCTTT	CASSSQGGYTEAFF
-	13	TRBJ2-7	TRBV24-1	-	TGTGCCACCAGTTTGCGGCAGAATGGCGAGCAGTACTTC	CATSLRQNGEQYF
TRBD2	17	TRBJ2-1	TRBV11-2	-	TGTGCCAGCAGCTCAGGACTAGCGGGAGGTGTGTACAATGAGCAGTTCTTC	CASSSGLAGGVYNEQFF
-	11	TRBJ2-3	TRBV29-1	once	TGCAGCGTGGCGGTTCAGGATACGCAGTATTTT	CSVAVQDTQYF
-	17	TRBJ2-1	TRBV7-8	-	TGTGCCAGCAGCTTAGTTCCGGCGGGGGCCTCTCTAAATGAGCAGTTCTTC	CASSLVPAGASLNEQFF
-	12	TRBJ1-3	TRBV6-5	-	TGTGCCAGCAGCCCCGGGGGAAACACCATATATTTT	CASSPGGNTIYF
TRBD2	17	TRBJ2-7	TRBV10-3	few	TGTGCCATCAGTGATTTTGGGACTAGCGGGTTCTCCTACGAGCAGTACTTC	CAISDFGTSGFSYEQYF
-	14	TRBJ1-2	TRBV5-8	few	TGTGCCAGCAGCCCTACGACAGGAAACTATGGCTACACCTTC	CASSPTTGNYGYTF
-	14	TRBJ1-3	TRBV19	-	TGTGCCAGTACTACCGGGTCCTCTGGAAACACCATATATTTT	CASTTGSSGNTIYF
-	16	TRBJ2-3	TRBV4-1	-	TGCGCCAGCAGCCAAGATAGTATCAGGGGATCAGATACGCAGTATTTT	CASSQDSIRGSDTQYF
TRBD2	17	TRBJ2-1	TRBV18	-	TGTGCCAGCTCCCCGAACGGAGGCGGGACTAGTTCCAATGAGCAGTTCTTC	CASSPNGGGTSSNEQFF
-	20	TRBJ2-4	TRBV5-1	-	TGCGCCAGCAGCCCAGGGGTACAGGCTAGCGGTAAAATAGCCAAAAACATTCAGTACTTC	CASSPGVQASGKIAKNIQYF
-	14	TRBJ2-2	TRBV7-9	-	TGTGCCAGCAGCCCCTCCGGGAACACCGGGGAGCTGTTTTTT	CASSPSGNTGELFF
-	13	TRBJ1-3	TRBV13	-	TGTGCCAGCAGGGTGAGCTCAGGAAACACCATATATTTT	CASRVSSGNTIYF
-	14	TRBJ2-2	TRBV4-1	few	TGCGCCAGCAGCTGGGAGAGGGACACCGGGGAGCTGTTTTTT	CASSWERDTGELFF
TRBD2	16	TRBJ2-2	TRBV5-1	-	TGCGCCAGCAGCTTGGACGCGGGGGGCCCGACCGGGGAGCTGTTTTTT	CASSLDAGGPTGELFF
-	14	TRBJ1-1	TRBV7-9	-	TGTGCCAGCAGCCCGTGGGCAGGGCAAACTGAAGCTTTCTTT	CASSPWAGQTEAFF
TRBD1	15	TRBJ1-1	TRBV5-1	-	TGCGCCAGCAGTCTACAGGGGGTGATCAACACTGAAGCTTTCTTT	CASSLQGVINTEAFF
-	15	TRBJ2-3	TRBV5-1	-	TGCGCCAGCAGCGTGACGGGACACCACACAGATACGCAGTATTTT	CASSVTGHHTDTQYF
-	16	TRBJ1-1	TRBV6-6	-	TGTGCCAGCAGTCCCCAGGAGAAGGGGGTGAACACTGAAGCTTTCTTT	CASSPQEKGVNTEAFF
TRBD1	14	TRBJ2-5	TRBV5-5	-	TGTGCCAGCAGCTTAGGGGCAGGGGGAGAGACCCAGTACTTC	CASSLGAGGETQYF
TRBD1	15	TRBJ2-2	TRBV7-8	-	TGTGCCAGCAGCTTCCGGGACAGTAACACCGGGGAGCTGTTTTTT	CASSFRDSNTGELFF
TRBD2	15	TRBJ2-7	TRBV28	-	TGTGCCAGCAGTTCGACTAGCGGCAACTCTTACGAGCAGTACTTC	CASSSTSGNSYEQYF